These T cell receptor beta chains were read from a single sample in a study of T cells in Graves' hyperthyroidism and ophthalmopathy. TCRdb fed the multiplex PCR reads into MiXCR, producing one record per CDR3 protein. The sample yields around 500,000 distinct CDR3 sequences, approximately 16% seen once. The sequenced sample was blood. The receptors were sampled from a woman younger than 45 with Graves' ophthalmopathy. Each CDR3 is given with its conserved first and last residue. Each record gives: D gene, J gene, V gene, clone size, CDR3 protein, CDR3 DNA. A D gene is named only where the DNA matches it firmly. Not every row has a clone size; where given, it reads once, few, many or a size class.

D: .
J: TRBJ1-2
V: TRBV3-1
size: many
CDR3: CASSQQGGGRSYGYTF
DNA: TGTGCCAGCAGCCAACAGGGAGGGGGAAGGAGCTATGGCTACACCTTC

D: .
J: TRBJ2-7
V: TRBV11-1
size: .
CDR3: CASSPGTGRSGRLRNEQYF
DNA: TGTGCCAGCAGCCCAGGGACAGGGAGAAGCGGGAGGCTGCGGAACGAGCAGTACTTC

D: .
J: TRBJ2-1
V: TRBV18
size: many
CDR3: CASSRDGLEQFF
DNA: TGTGCCAGCTCACGGGACGGTTTGGAGCAGTTCTTC

D: .
J: TRBJ2-3
V: TRBV28
size: many
CDR3: CASSFGQPRDTQYF
DNA: TGTGCCAGCAGTTTCGGACAGCCGAGAGATACGCAGTATTTT

D: TRBD1
J: TRBJ2-7
V: TRBV2
size: few
CDR3: CASREQGETYEQYF
DNA: TGTGCCAGCAGAGAGCAGGGGGAAACTTACGAGCAGTACTTC

D: .
J: TRBJ2-1
V: TRBV9
size: .
CDR3: CASSGTGTEQFF
DNA: TGTGCCAGCAGCGGGACCGGGACTGAGCAGTTCTTC

D: .
J: TRBJ2-1
V: TRBV2
size: many
CDR3: CASSEAIALYNEQFF
DNA: TGTGCCAGCAGTGAAGCGATAGCCCTTTACAATGAGCAGTTCTTC

D: .
J: TRBJ1-1
V: TRBV27
size: .
CDR3: CASSKVGRSTEAFF
DNA: TGTGCCAGTTCCAAGGTGGGGAGGAGCACTGAAGCTTTCTTT

D: TRBD2
J: TRBJ2-7
V: TRBV5-1
size: few
CDR3: CASSLQLAGGPSYEQYF
DNA: TGCGCCAGCAGCTTACAATTAGCGGGAGGACCCTCCTACGAGCAGTACTTC

D: .
J: TRBJ1-3
V: TRBV11-2
size: .
CDR3: CASRDRASGNTIYF
DNA: TGTGCCAGCAGGGACAGAGCCTCTGGAAACACCATATATTTT

D: TRBD1
J: TRBJ1-4
V: TRBV7-9
size: .
CDR3: CASTSWTGMVEKLFF
DNA: TGTGCCAGCACCTCCTGGACAGGAATGGTTGAAAAACTGTTTTTT

D: TRBD2
J: TRBJ2-4
V: TRBV28
size: many
CDR3: CASYGGGLEKNIQYF
DNA: TGTGCCAGCTACGGGGGTGGACTAGAGAAAAACATTCAGTACTTC

D: .
J: TRBJ2-5
V: TRBV28
size: many
CDR3: CASSSSEETQYF
DNA: TGTGCCAGCAGTTCCTCAGAAGAGACCCAGTACTTC

D: .
J: TRBJ1-2
V: TRBV30
size: .
CDR3: CAWSVGWVGGYTF
DNA: TGTGCCTGGAGTGTAGGGTGGGTGGGAGGCTACACCTTC

D: .
J: TRBJ1-6
V: TRBV7-3
size: .
CDR3: CASSLTGHNSPLHF
DNA: TGTGCCAGCAGCTTGACCGGGCATAATTCACCCCTCCACTTT

D: .
J: TRBJ1-2
V: TRBV18
size: few
CDR3: CASSPQTAAANGYTF
DNA: TGTGCCAGCTCACCACAAACCGCGGCCGCCAATGGCTACACCTTC

D: TRBD1
J: TRBJ2-1
V: TRBV9
size: .
CDR3: CASSVEGTVYNEQFF
DNA: TGTGCCAGCAGCGTAGAAGGGACAGTATACAATGAGCAGTTCTTC

D: .
J: TRBJ1-6
V: TRBV19
size: few
CDR3: CASKTGLGSYNSPLHF
DNA: TGTGCCAGCAAGACAGGTCTGGGCTCCTATAATTCACCCCTCCACTTT